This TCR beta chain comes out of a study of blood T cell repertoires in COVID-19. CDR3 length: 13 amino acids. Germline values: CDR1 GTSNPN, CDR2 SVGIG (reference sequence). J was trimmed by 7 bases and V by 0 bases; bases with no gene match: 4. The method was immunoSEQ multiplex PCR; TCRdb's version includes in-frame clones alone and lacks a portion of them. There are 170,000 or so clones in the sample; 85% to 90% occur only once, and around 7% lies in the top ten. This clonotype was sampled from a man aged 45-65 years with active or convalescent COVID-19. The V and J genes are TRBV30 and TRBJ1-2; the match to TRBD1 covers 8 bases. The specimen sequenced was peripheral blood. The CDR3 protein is CAWSVLRGLGYTF. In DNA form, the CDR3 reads TGTGCCTGGAGTGTCCTCAGGGGGCTTGGCTACACCTTC.